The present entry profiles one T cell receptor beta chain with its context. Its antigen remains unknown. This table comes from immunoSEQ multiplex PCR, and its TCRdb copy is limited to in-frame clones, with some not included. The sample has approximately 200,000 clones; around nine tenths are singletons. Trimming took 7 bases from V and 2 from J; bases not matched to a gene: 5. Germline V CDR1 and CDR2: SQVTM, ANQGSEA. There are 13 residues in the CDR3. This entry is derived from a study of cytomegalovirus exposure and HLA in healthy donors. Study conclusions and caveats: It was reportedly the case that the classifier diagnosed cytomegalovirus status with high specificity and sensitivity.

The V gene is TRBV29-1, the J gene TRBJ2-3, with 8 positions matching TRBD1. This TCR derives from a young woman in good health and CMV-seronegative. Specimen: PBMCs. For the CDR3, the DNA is TGCAGCGGACCGGGACAGGACACAGATACGCAGTATTTT. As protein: CSGPGQDTDTQYF.